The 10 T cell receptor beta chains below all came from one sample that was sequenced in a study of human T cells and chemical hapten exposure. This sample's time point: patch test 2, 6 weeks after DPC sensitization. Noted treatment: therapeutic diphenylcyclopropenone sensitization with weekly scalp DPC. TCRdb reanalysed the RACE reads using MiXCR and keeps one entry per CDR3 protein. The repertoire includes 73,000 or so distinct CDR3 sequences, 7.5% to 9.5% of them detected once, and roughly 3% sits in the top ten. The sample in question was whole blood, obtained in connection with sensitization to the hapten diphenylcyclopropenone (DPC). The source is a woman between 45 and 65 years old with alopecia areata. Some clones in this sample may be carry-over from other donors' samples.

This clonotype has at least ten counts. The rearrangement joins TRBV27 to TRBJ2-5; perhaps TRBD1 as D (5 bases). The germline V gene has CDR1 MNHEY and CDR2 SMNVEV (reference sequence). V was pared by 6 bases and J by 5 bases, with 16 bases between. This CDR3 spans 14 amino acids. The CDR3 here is CASSLRGHSETQYF. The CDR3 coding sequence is TGTGCCAGCAGCCTTAGGGGTCACAGCGAGACCCAGTACTTC.

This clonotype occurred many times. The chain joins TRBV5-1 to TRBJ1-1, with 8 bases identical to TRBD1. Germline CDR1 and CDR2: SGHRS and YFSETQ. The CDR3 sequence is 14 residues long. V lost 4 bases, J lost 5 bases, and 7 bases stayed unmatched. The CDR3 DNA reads TGCGCCAGCAGCATAGCACAGGGGGGAACTGAAGCTTTCTTT. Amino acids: CASSIAQGGTEAFF.

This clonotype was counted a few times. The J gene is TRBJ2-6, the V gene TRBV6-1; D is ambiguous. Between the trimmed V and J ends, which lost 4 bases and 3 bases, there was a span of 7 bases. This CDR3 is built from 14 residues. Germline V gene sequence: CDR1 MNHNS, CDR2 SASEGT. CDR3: CASSAGNGANVLTF. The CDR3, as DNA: TGTGCCAGCAGTGCTGGAAATGGGGCCAACGTCCTGACTTTC.

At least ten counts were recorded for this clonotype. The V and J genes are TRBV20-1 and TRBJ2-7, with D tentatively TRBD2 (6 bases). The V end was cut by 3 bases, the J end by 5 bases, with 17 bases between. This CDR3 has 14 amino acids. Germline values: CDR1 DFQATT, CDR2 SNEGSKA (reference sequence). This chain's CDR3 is CSARWGPGGNEQYF. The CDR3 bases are TGCAGTGCTAGGTGGGGCCCCGGCGGGAACGAGCAGTACTTC.

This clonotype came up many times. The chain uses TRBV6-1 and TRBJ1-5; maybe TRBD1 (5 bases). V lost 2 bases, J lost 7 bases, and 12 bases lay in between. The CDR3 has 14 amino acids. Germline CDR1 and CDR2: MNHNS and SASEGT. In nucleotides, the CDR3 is TGTGCCAGCAGTGAATGGGCAGGGAAACAGCCCCAGCATTTT. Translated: CASSEWAGKQPQHF.

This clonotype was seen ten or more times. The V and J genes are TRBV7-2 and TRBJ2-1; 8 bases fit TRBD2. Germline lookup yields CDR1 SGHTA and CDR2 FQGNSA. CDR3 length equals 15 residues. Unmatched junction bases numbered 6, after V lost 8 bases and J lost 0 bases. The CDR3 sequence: CASLGGGSSYNEQFF. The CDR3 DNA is TGTGCCAGCTTAGGCGGGGGGAGCTCCTACAATGAGCAGTTCTTC.

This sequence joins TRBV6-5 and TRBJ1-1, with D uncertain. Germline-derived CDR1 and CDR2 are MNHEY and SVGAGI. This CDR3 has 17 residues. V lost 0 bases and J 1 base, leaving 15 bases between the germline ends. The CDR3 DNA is TGTGCCAGCAGTTACTCGGTTGCTCCGTTACCGAACACTGAAGCTTTCTTT. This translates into CASSYSVAPLPNTEAFF.

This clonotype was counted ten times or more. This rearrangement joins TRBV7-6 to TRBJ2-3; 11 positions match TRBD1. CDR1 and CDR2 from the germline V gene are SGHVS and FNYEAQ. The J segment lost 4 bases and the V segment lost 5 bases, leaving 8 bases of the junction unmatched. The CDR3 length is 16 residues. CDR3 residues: CASSPMAGQGADTQYF. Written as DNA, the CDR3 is TGTGCCAGCAGCCCCATGGCGGGACAGGGGGCAGATACGCAGTATTTT.

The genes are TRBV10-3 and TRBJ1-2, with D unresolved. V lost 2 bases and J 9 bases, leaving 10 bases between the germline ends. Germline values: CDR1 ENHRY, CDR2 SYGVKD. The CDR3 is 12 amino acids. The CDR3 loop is CAISEGSGRYTF. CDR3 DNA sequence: TGTGCCATCAGTGAGGGATCAGGCCGCTACACCTTC.

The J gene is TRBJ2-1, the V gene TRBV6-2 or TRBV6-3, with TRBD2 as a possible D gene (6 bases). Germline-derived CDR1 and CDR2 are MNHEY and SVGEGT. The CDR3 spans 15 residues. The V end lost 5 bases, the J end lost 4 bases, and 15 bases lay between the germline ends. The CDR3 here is CASSNAGLRYNEQFF. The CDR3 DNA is TGTGCCAGCAGTAACGCGGGACTTCGTTACAATGAGCAGTTCTTC.